This T cell receptor beta chain was captured in a study of T cell responses to AZD1222 COVID-19 vaccine. Study results and caveats: Possibly, clonal diversity was underestimated; donors were largely white British and included more females. Repertoires were obtained only post-peak T cell response.

In the case of this clone: Its antigen is currently unknown.

The table came from immunoSEQ multiplex PCR; TCRdb's copy has only in-frame clones and leaves some out. This repertoire shows about 120,000 clones, approximately 94% found once; its top ten account for 5%. The V and J ends lost 2 bases and 0 bases respectively, with 7 bases between them. The length of the CDR3 is 14 residues. CDR1 is SGHAT, CDR2 FQNNGV, per germline. The receptor was derived from an adult who received the AZD1222 COVID-19 vaccine. J is TRBJ1-1 and V is TRBV11-2; D call uncertain. The material was peripheral blood, obtained 28 days after the second AZD1222 dose. The CDR3 region is CASSLIGLNTEAFF. Here the CDR3 DNA reads TGTGCCAGCAGCTTAATAGGGTTGAACACTGAAGCTTTCTTT.